The next 25 T cell receptor beta chains were all read from a single sample in a study of blood T cell repertoires in COVID-19. Profiling relied on immunoSEQ multiplex PCR, and the TCRdb table lists in-frame clones only, not all of them. The data hold some 130,000 clones, with approximately 89% observed a single time. Source material: peripheral blood. These receptors all stem from a man between 45 and 60 years old with acute or convalescent COVID-19.

The rearrangement joins TRBV3-1 (or the pseudogene TRBV3-2) to TRBJ2-1; D unclear. The CDR3 contains 16 residues. CDR1 is LGHDT and CDR2 is YNNKEL in the germline V gene (reference sequence). Deletions cut 1 base from V and 6 bases from J, with 16 bases between. The CDR3 sequence is CASSQGPAAPLNEQFF. The CDR3 bases are TGTGCCAGCAGCCAAGGTCCTGCGGCGCCCCTCAATGAGCAGTTCTTC.

V is TRBV12-2 and J is TRBJ2-2; the table's D call of TRBD1 was not tested on the DNA. TRBV12-2 is tagged as a pseudogene. CDR3 length: 18 residues. The CDR3 region is CASRLAPEEGGDTGELFF. CDR3 nucleotides: TGTGCAAGTCGCTTAGCGCCGGAGGAAGGGGGAGACACCGGGGAGCTGTTTTTT.

The V call is TRBV19, the J call TRBJ1-5, with 7 bases aligning to TRBD1. V was clipped by 3 bases and J by 4 bases; unmatched bases: 15. The CDR3 has 18 residues. From germline, CDR1 is LNHDA and CDR2 SQIVND (reference sequence). The CDR3 here is CASSIDGGGGGLNQPQHF. The CDR3 coding sequence is TGTGCCAGTAGTATTGACGGAGGGGGCGGTGGGTTGAATCAGCCCCAGCATTTT.

This clone was seen a single time. The chain couples TRBV10-3 to TRBJ2-1; TRBD1 might be the D (5 bases). From germline, CDR1 is ENHRY and CDR2 SYGVKD. The CDR3 is 13 residues long. V lost 4 bases and J 3 bases, leaving 7 bases between the germline ends. The CDR3 region is CAISGRGYNEQFF. The CDR3 DNA follows: TGTGCCATCAGTGGTAGGGGCTACAATGAGCAGTTCTTC.

The rearrangement joins TRBV7-6 to TRBJ2-7; no clear D. The CDR3 length is 21 residues. Germline CDR1 is SGHVS and CDR2 is FNYEAQ. V was cut by 2 bases and J by 6 bases, with 35 bases left in between. The DNA for the CDR3 is TGTGCCAGCAGCTTAACCCATTTATACTTAATCCCCGGAGCGCAACCGGGCGAGCAGTACTTC. Encoded protein: CASSLTHLYLIPGAQPGEQYF.

J is TRBJ2-5 and V is TRBV2; D gene ambiguous. Trimming took off 4 bases at V and 5 bases at J, with 11 bases between the two ends. CDR1 and CDR2 (germline): SNHLY, FYNNEI. The CDR3 runs to 13 residues. CDR3 loop: CASSVGLEETQYF. In nucleotides, the CDR3 is TGTGCCAGCAGTGTGGGTCTAGAGGAGACCCAGTACTTC.

The chain has TRBV7-2 and TRBJ2-2; D remains ambiguous. There are 14 residues in the CDR3. The germline V and J ends were trimmed by 0 bases and 5 bases, with 7 bases remaining between them. Germline values: CDR1 SGHTA, CDR2 FQGNSA. CDR3 nucleotides: TGTGCCAGCAGCTTAGCCCCCAGGACCGGGGAGCTGTTTTTT. This gives the protein CASSLAPRTGELFF.

The J gene is TRBJ2-1, the V gene TRBV11-1, with 11 bases lining up with TRBD2. Germline V gene sequence: CDR1 SGHAT, CDR2 FQDESV (reference sequence). Unmatched junction bases numbered 4, after V lost 5 bases and J lost 7 bases. The CDR3 loop spans 14 amino acids. CDR3 bases: TGTGCCAGCAGCCCGGGACTAGCGGTAAATGAGCAGTTCTTC. This codes for CASSPGLAVNEQFF.

The chain employs TRBV29-1 and TRBJ1-1; D might be TRBD1 (5 bases). This CDR3 is built from 15 residues. V lost 7 bases to trimming and J lost 1 base, with 19 bases between them. Germline V lookup: CDR1 SQVTM, CDR2 ANQGSEA. The CDR3 sequence: CSARRQGKSNTEAFF. CDR3 bases: TGCAGCGCCCGTCGGCAGGGAAAGTCGAACACTGAAGCTTTCTTT. The full variable domain, with the rest looked up from reference TRBV29-1 and TRBJ1-1, is SAVISQKPSRDICQRGTSLTIQCQVDSQVTMMFWYRQQPGQSLTLIATANQGSEATYESGFVIDKFPISRPNLTFSTLTVSNMSPEDSSIYLCSARRQGKSNTEAFFGQGTRLTVV.

This clone appeared a single time. This chain connects TRBV29-1 to TRBJ2-5; D possibly corresponds to TRBD1 (6 bases). The CDR3 sequence is 11 residues long. Germline CDR1 reads SQVTM; CDR2 reads ANQGSEA. V lost 7 bases to trimming and J lost 2 bases, with 8 bases between them. The CDR3 DNA sequence: TGCAGCGCCAGGGGACAAGAGACCCAGTACTTC. It translates to CSARGQETQYF. The full variable domain, completed using reference TRBV29-1 and TRBJ2-5, is SAVISQKPSRDICQRGTSLTIQCQVDSQVTMMFWYRQQPGQSLTLIATANQGSEATYESGFVIDKFPISRPNLTFSTLTVSNMSPEDSSIYLCSARGQETQYFGPGTRLLVL.

The rearrangement links TRBV19 to TRBJ2-3, with 8 bases that match TRBD2. Germline assignment: CDR1 LNHDA and CDR2 SQIVND (reference sequence). The CDR3 sequence is 17 residues long. Trimming cost V 5 bases and J 2 bases; bases outside gene matches: 12. The CDR3 sequence: CASSPTSKRGPTDTQYF. Written as DNA, the CDR3 is TGTGCCAGTAGTCCAACTAGCAAGCGGGGGCCCACAGATACGCAGTATTTT.

The rearrangement joins TRBV5-6 to TRBJ1-1; D perhaps matches TRBD1 (5 bases). The CDR3 is 14 residues long. Germline CDR1 is SGHDT and CDR2 is YYEEEE. V was pared by 1 base and J by 6 bases, with 13 bases between. CDR3 coding DNA: TGTGCCAGCAGCTTGCCCGGGGGAACGGCTGAAGCTTTCTTT. Residues: CASSLPGGTAEAFF.

This clone was observed once. The J gene is TRBJ1-4, the V gene TRBV29-1, with D perhaps matching TRBD1 (5 bases). The CDR3 is 15 residues long. V lost 4 bases to trimming and J lost 0 bases, with 12 bases between them. Germline V gene sequence: CDR1 SQVTM, CDR2 ANQGSEA. The CDR3 loop is CSVAFTGSTNEKLFF. The CDR3, as DNA: TGCAGCGTTGCCTTTACAGGATCAACTAATGAAAAACTGTTTTTT.

To note about this clone: Compared with germline, one end of the junction differs, possibly owing to a read error. The chain combines TRBV5-6 with TRBJ2-4; 9 bases fit TRBD2. The CDR3 sequence is 18 residues long. From germline, CDR1 is SGHDT and CDR2 YYEEEE. The CDR3 coding sequence is TGTGCTAGCAGCTTTCTTGCTAGCGGGGCTATAGCCAAAAACATTCAGTACTTC. Translated, it gives CASSFLASGAIAKNIQYF.

This clone was detected a few times. The chain employs TRBV11-2 and TRBJ1-2; D remains unclear. V lost 2 bases to trimming and J lost 2 bases, with 6 bases between them. Germline values: CDR1 SGHAT, CDR2 FQNNGV. The CDR3 is made up of 13 amino acids. Written as DNA, the CDR3 is TGTGCCAGCAGCTTACCTGAGAACTATGGCTACACCTTC. Translating it yields CASSLPENYGYTF.

V is TRBV11-3 and J is TRBJ2-2; D perhaps matches TRBD1 (6 bases). Germline V gene data show CDR1 as SGHNT and CDR2 as YENEEA. This CDR3 comprises 14 residues. V lost 4 bases, J lost 3 bases, and 9 bases lay in between. CDR3 bases: TGTGCCAGCAGCTGGGGGCAAGACACCGGGGAGCTGTTTTTT. Translated: CASSWGQDTGELFF. Supplemented by reference TRBV11-3 and TRBJ2-2, the full variable domain reads EAGVVQSPRYKIIEKKQPVAFWCNPISGHNTLYWYLQNLGQGPELLIRYENEEAVDDSQLPKDRFSAERLKGVDSTLKIQPAELGDSAVYLCASSWGQDTGELFFGEGSRLTVL.

The V call is TRBV4-2, the J call TRBJ2-3, with 9 bases aligning to TRBD2. J lost 3 bases, V lost 1 base, and 14 bases had no gene match. Germline CDR1 and CDR2: LGHNA and YNFKEQ. The CDR3 is made up of 19 amino acids. The CDR3 sequence is CASSQVTVSLAGTTDTQYF. The CDR3 coding sequence is TGTGCCAGCAGCCAAGTCACCGTGTCCCTAGCGGGAACGACAGATACGCAGTATTTT.

V usage is TRBV5-1 and J usage is TRBJ1-1; 10 bases agree with TRBD1. V shed 4 bases and J 10 bases; nucleotides not matched to a gene: 7. CDR1 is SGHRS, CDR2 YFSETQ, per germline. There are 13 residues in the CDR3. The CDR3: CASSEGTGAGAFF. The DNA for the CDR3 is TGCGCCAGCAGCGAAGGGACAGGGGCTGGAGCTTTCTTT.

The genes are TRBV28 and TRBJ1-4; unclear D gene. In germline, CDR1 is MDHEN, CDR2 SYDVKM. Trimming removed 4 bases at V and 8 bases at J, with 8 bases between. The CDR3 sequence is 12 residues long. The DNA of the CDR3 is TGTGCCAGCAGTTCAGGTTCCGAAAAACTGTTTTTT. Its translation: CASSSGSEKLFF.

The V and J genes are TRBV5-1 and TRBJ2-1; TRBD2 matches 9 bases. Trimming removed 4 bases from V and 4 bases from J; junction bases left unmatched: 18. Germline loops: CDR1 SGHRS, CDR2 YFSETQ. The CDR3 has 19 residues. The CDR3: CASSLKSATPSGKYNEQFF. The CDR3 DNA sequence: TGCGCCAGCAGCCTGAAAAGCGCTACCCCTAGCGGGAAATACAATGAGCAGTTCTTC.

The rearrangement uses TRBV6-1 and TRBJ1-1, with D perhaps matching TRBD1 (6 bases). CDR1 and CDR2 (germline): MNHNS, SASEGT. The CDR3 length is 15 residues. Trimming removed 0 bases at V and 3 bases at J, with 11 bases between. The CDR3 spells CASSEAGARDTEAFF. The CDR3 coding sequence is TGTGCCAGCAGTGAAGCGGGGGCTAGAGACACTGAAGCTTTCTTT.

The chain links TRBV5-1 to TRBJ2-3, with 13 bases that match TRBD2. Germline assignment: CDR1 SGHRS and CDR2 YFSETQ. The CDR3 contains 16 residues. V lost 4 bases, J lost 5 bases, and 7 bases stayed unmatched. CDR3 in amino acids: CASSTGLAGAVDTQYF. Here the CDR3 DNA reads TGCGCCAGCAGCACCGGACTAGCGGGAGCGGTAGATACGCAGTATTTT.

V gene TRBV5-1 combines with J gene TRBJ1-2; D is unclear. V gave up 4 bases and J gave up 7 bases, with 14 bases separating them. The CDR3 consists of 13 residues. Germline V lookup: CDR1 SGHRS, CDR2 YFSETQ. CDR3: CASSPRDSSGYTF. In nucleotides, the CDR3 is TGCGCCAGCAGCCCTCGTGACTCGAGTGGCTACACCTTC.

This sequence joins TRBV3-1 (or the pseudogene TRBV3-2) and TRBJ2-1; 7 nucleotides line up with TRBD1. With 1 base clipped from V and 6 bases from J, the junction kept 3 bases outside the gene matches. CDR1 is LGHDT and CDR2 is YNNKEL in the germline V gene (reference sequence). The CDR3 contains 14 residues. The CDR3 here is CASSQGQGGNEQFF. CDR3 DNA sequence: TGTGCCAGCAGCCAAGGACAGGGTGGCAATGAGCAGTTCTTC.

The chain links TRBV28 to TRBJ1-5, with TRBD1 identical over 7 bases. V shed 7 bases, J shed 4 bases, and the junction held 4 bases outside the gene matches. The V gene's germline CDR1 is MDHEN and CDR2 SYDVKM. The CDR3 consists of 13 residues. CDR3 sequence: CASKGTENQPQHF. The DNA for the CDR3 is TGTGCCAGCAAAGGGACAGAGAATCAGCCCCAGCATTTT.